One sample yielded the 7 T cell receptor beta chains listed below, sequenced in a study of shared clonotypes between healthy human individuals. The protocol was immunoSEQ multiplex PCR, while the TCRdb copy is restricted to in-frame clones and leaves out a portion. The sample carries 2 million to 3 million clones, 93% recorded once. Sequenced material: naive CD4+ T cells from PBMCs. Subset noted: CD45RA+ positively selected. The receptor source for this set is a man between 18 and 29 years old in good health. Some clones in this sample may be carry-over from other donors' samples.

This rearrangement joins TRBV18 to TRBJ1-2; 7 bases map to TRBD1. Germline CDR1 reads KGHSH; CDR2 reads LQKENI. J gave up 4 bases and V 3 bases, and 5 bases lay outside the gene matches. The CDR3 is 14 residues long. The CDR3 protein is CASSPGQVSYGYTF. The DNA of the CDR3 is TGTGCCAGCTCACCCGGACAGGTCTCCTATGGCTACACCTTC.

This chain uses TRBV11-1 with TRBJ1-1; D is uncertain. The CDR3 spans 13 residues. Germline loops: CDR1 SGHAT, CDR2 FQDESV (reference sequence). Trimming removed 5 bases at V and 6 bases at J, with 13 bases between. CDR3 residues: CASSPRPGAEAFF. The CDR3 coding sequence is TGTGCCAGCAGCCCCCGACCCGGGGCTGAAGCTTTCTTT.

The chain combines TRBV5-4 with TRBJ2-1; 9 nucleotides line up with TRBD1. Germline CDR1 SGHNT, CDR2 YYREEE (reference sequence). Trimming removed 2 bases from V and 3 bases from J; junction bases left unmatched: 3. CDR3 length: 15 residues. The CDR3 DNA reads TGTGCCAGCAGCTTACAGGGGGCGGGCTACAATGAGCAGTTCTTC. This gives the protein CASSLQGAGYNEQFF.

In regard to this clone: One junction end disagrees with the germline gene, perhaps due to a read error. The chain links TRBV10-3 to TRBJ2-7, with D perhaps matching TRBD1 (5 bases). Germline CDR1 is ENHRY and CDR2 is SYGVKD. The length of the CDR3 is 14 residues. For the CDR3, the DNA is TGTGCCATCACTGAGACAGCTTCTTCTGCCGAGCAGTACTTC. As protein: CAITETASSAEQYF.

This clone was seen just once. This rearrangement joins TRBV28 to TRBJ1-2; possibly TRBD1 for D (5 bases). The CDR3 is 13 amino acids. V lost 7 bases to trimming and J lost 7 bases, with 16 bases between them. CDR1 is MDHEN, CDR2 SYDVKM, per germline. CDR3 in DNA: TGTGCCAGCATTCCTCTGGGGGTCGGTGGCTACACCTTC. Amino acid sequence: CASIPLGVGGYTF.

V gene TRBV5-1 combines with J gene TRBJ1-4; 8 bases fit TRBD1. Looked up from germline, CDR1 is SGHRS and CDR2 is YFSETQ. The length of the CDR3 is 14 residues. The J segment lost 8 bases and the V segment lost 5 bases, leaving 8 bases of the junction unmatched. CDR3 protein: CASSETGVGEKLFF. The CDR3 DNA reads as TGCGCCAGCAGTGAGACAGGGGTTGGGGAAAAACTGTTTTTT.

The gene calls are TRBV27 and TRBJ1-5; 8 bases match TRBD1. Trimming cost V 5 bases and J 1 base; bases outside gene matches: 7. Germline V gene sequence: CDR1 MNHEY, CDR2 SMNVEV (reference sequence). The CDR3 runs to 16 residues. As DNA, the CDR3 is TGTGCCAGCAGTCCGACCCGGGACAGGAGCAATCAGCCCCAGCATTTT. Translated, it gives CASSPTRDRSNQPQHF.